This TCR beta chain was profiled in a study of CD8+ T cells in alopecia areata. Overall study results and limits: Lesional scalp, notably in alopecia totalis/universalis, had clonality above that of normal scalp. TCR sharing across patients was less clear than in mice, possibly HLA-related.

Losses at the gene ends were 0 bases for V and 1 base for J; bases not matched to a gene: 3. From germline, CDR1 is NSQYPW and CDR2 LRSPGD (reference sequence). This CDR3 is 16 amino acids long. Reverse transcription of extracted RNA yielded cDNA, which provided the sequencing template. The protocol was immunoSEQ multiplex PCR, while the TCRdb copy is restricted to in-frame clones and leaves out a portion. The data show about 300,000 clones, with none appearing a single time. Using CD4, CD8alpha, NKG2D, NKG2ACE and other markers, pooled cutaneous lymph node cells were sorted. This clone came up a few times. Antigen unknown. Any gene name here is a mouse gene name. The read halts 4 residues ahead of the CDR3 end, with the missing end drawn from the germline J gene. Other DNA sequences from this sample encode an identical CDR3 as well.

The chain is built from TRBV1 and TRBJ2-1, with 7 bases matching TRBD2. This TCR came from a C3H/HeJ mouse with alopecia areata. The MHC haplotype recorded for the strain is H2-k. The sample consisted of CD4+ T cells sorted from a lymph node. CDR3 DNA (partial): TGCACCTGCAGTGCAGACAGACTGGGCAACTATGCT. This translates into CTCSADRLGNYA. The entire CDR3 protein is CTCSADRLGNYAEQFF.